The clone carrying this T cell receptor beta chain has ten or more counts. As yet, its antigen is unknown. This record comes from a study of T-cell reconstitution after alpha-beta-depleted transplantation in children. Study results and caveats: Alpha-beta T cells about two months after transplant reportedly derived from several hundred expanded graft clones. Elevated TCRbeta diversity at day 60 was traced, in some patients, to surviving recipient T cells and thymic progenitors. Newly generated T cells supplied most T-cell counts and diversity one year post-transplant.

Germline CDR1 ENHRY, CDR2 SYGVKD. The V and J ends lost 6 bases and 9 bases, in that order; junction bases with no gene match: 10. The CDR3 totals 15 residues. Construction of the TCRbeta library involved unique molecular identifiers. TCRdb processed the PCR reads anew with MiXCR; each CDR3 protein has one entry. Altogether hundreds of thousands of distinct CDR3 sequences are present, 9.5% to 13% being singletons, with the ten largest covering 28%. The TCR originated in a child under two years old with acute myeloid leukemia, due to receive a stem cell transplant. Material: PBMCs, obtained before TCRalphabeta/CD19-depleted stem cell transplant. The J gene is TRBJ2-1, the V gene TRBV10-3; TRBD1 matches at 11 bases. DNA of the CDR3: TGTGCCATCAGCCGCGGGACAGGGGGGGTTCTTGAGCAGTTCTTC. This translates into CAISRGTGGVLEQFF.